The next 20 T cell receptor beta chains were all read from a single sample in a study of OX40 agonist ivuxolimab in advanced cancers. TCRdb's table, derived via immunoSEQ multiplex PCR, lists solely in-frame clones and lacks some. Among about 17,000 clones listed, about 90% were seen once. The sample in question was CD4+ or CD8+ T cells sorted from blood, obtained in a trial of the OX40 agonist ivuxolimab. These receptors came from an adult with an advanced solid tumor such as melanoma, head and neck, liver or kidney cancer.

The CDR3 spells CASSLDLVGGPDTEAFF. In DNA form, the CDR3 reads TGCGCCAGCAGCTTGGATTTGGTGGGGGGGCCAGACACTGAAGCTTTCTTT. The chain is built from TRBV5-1 and TRBJ1-1; D may be TRBD1 (6 bases). The germline V gene has CDR1 SGHRS and CDR2 YFSETQ. The V gene lost 0 bases and the J gene lost 3 bases, with 18 bases spanning the gap. The CDR3 loop spans 17 amino acids.

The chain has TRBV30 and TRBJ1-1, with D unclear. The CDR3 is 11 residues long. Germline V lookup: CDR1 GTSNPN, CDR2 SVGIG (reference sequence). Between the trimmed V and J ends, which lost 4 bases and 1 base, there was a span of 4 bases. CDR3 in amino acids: CAWIRNTEAFF. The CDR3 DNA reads TGTGCCTGGATTAGGAACACTGAAGCTTTCTTT.

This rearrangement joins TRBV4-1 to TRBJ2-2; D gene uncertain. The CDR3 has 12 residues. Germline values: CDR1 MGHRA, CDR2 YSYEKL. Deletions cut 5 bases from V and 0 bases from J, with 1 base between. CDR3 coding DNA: TGCGCCAGCAGCTCGAACACCGGGGAGCTGTTTTTT. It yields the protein CASSSNTGELFF.

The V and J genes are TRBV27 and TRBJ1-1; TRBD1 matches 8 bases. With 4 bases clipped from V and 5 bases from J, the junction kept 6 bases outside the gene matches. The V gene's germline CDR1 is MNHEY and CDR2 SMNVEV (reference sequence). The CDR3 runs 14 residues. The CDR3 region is CASSSTGVYTEAFF. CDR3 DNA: TGTGCCAGCAGTTCGACAGGGGTTTATACTGAAGCTTTCTTT.

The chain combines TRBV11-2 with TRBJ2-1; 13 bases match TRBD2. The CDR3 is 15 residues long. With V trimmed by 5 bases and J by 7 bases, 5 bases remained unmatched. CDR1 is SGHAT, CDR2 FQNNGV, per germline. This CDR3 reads CASSITSGGDNEQFF. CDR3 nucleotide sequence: TGTGCCAGCAGCATAACTAGCGGGGGGGATAATGAGCAGTTCTTC.

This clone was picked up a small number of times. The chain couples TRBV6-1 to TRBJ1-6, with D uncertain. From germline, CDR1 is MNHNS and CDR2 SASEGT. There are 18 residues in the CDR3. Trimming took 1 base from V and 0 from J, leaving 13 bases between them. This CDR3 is CASSEERPLSSYNSPLHF. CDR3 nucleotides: TGTGCCAGCAGTGAAGAAAGACCCCTGAGCTCCTATAATTCACCCCTCCACTTT.

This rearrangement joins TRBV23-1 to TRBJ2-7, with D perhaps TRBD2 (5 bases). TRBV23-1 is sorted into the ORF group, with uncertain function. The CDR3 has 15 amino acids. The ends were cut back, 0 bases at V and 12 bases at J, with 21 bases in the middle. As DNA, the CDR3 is TGCGCCAGCAGTCAATCCAGTGACCCGAGCGGCCGGCGGTACTTC. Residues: CASSQSSDPSGRRYF.

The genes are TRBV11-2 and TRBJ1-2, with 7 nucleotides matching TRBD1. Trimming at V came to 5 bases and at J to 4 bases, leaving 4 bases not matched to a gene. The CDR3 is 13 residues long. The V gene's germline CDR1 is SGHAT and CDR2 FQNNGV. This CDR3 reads CASSHGTVYGYTF. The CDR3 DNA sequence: TGTGCCAGCAGCCACGGGACAGTCTATGGCTACACCTTC.

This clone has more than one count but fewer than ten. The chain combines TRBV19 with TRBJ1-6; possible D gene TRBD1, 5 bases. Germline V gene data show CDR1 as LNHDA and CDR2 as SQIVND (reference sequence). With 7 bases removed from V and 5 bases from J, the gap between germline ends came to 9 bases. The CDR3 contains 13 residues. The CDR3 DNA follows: TGTGCCAGTATGGGACCACATAATTCACCCCTCCACTTT. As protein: CASMGPHNSPLHF.

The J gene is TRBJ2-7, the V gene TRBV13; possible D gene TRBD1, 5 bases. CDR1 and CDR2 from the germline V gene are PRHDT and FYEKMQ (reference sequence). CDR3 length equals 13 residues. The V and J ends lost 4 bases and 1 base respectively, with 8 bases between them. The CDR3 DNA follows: TGTGCCAGCAGCTCGTACAGGTCCTACGAGCAGTACTTC. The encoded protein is CASSSYRSYEQYF. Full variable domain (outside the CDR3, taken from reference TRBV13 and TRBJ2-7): AAGVIQSPRHLIKEKRETATLKCYPIPRHDTVYWYQQGPGQDPQFLISFYEKMQSDKGSIPDRFSAQQFSDYHSELNMSSLELGDSALYFCASSSYRSYEQYFGPGTRLTVT.

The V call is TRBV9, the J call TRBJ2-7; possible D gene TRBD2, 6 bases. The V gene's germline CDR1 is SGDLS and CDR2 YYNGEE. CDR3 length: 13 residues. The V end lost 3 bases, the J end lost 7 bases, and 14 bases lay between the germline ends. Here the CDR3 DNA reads TGTGCCAGCAGCGCCCCCTGGGGGGTTGAGCAGTACTTC. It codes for CASSAPWGVEQYF.

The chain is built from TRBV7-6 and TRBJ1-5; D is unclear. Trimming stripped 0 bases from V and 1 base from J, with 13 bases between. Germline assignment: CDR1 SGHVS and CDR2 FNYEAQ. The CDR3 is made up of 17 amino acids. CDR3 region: CASSLAQAGLSNQPQHF. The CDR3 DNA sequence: TGTGCCAGCAGCTTAGCGCAGGCAGGACTAAGCAATCAGCCCCAGCATTTT.

CDR3 coding DNA: TGCGCCAGCAGCCAAGGTTTCGCGGGGGGACCCACAGATACGCAGTATTTT. It is translated as CASSQGFAGGPTDTQYF. The gene calls are TRBV4-1 and TRBJ2-3, with 8 bases matching TRBD2. Germline V gene data show CDR1 as MGHRA and CDR2 as YSYEKL. V dropped 1 base and J dropped 2; count of bases not matched to a gene: 8. The CDR3 runs to 17 residues.

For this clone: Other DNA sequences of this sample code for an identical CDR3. The chain's CDR3 is CASTEATYSPLHF. The DNA for the CDR3 is TGCGCCAGCACGGAAGCCACCTATTCACCCCTCCACTTT. The J gene is TRBJ1-6, the V gene TRBV10-2; D uncertain. V dropped 7 bases and J dropped 8 bases, with 12 bases sitting between them. The length of the CDR3 is 13 residues. Germline lookup yields CDR1 WSHSY and CDR2 SAAADI.

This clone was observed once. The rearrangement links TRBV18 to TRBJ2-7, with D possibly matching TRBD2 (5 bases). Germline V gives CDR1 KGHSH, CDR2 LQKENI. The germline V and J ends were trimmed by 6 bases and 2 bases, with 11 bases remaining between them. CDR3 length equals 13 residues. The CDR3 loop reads CASSHKAAYEQYF. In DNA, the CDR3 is TGTGCCAGCTCCCATAAAGCGGCCTACGAGCAGTACTTC.

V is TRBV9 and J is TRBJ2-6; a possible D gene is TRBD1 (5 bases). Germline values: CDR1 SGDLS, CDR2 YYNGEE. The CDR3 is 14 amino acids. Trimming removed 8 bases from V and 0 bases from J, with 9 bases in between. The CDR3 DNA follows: TGTGCCAGTGACACAGGCTCTGGGGCCAACGTCCTGACTTTC. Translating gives CASDTGSGANVLTF.

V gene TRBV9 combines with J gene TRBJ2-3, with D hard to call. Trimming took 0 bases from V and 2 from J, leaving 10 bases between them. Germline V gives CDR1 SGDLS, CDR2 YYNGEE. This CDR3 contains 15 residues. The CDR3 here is CASSVDAPVTDTQYF. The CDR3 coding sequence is TGTGCCAGCAGCGTAGACGCCCCGGTCACAGATACGCAGTATTTT.

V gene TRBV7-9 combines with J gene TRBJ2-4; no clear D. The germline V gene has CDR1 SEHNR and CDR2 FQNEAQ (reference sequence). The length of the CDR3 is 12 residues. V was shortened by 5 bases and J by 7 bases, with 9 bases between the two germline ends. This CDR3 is CASSQADNIQYF. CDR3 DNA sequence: TGTGCCAGCAGCCAAGCCGACAACATTCAGTACTTC.

The CDR3 bases are TGTGCCAGCAAGGTTGACTGGAACACTGAAGCTTTCTTT. It translates to CASKVDWNTEAFF. V and J are TRBV6-6 and TRBJ1-1; D not resolved. The CDR3 spans 13 residues. V was trimmed by 7 bases and J by 1 base, leaving 10 bases between them. Per the germline V gene, CDR1 is MNHNY and CDR2 is SVGAGI (reference sequence).

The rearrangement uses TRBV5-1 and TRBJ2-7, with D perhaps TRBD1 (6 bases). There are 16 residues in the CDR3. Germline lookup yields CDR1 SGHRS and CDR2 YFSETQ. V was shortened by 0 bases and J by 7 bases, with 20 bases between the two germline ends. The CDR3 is CASSLGVGANYEEQYF. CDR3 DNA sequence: TGCGCCAGCAGCTTGGGAGTGGGGGCAAACTACGAAGAGCAGTACTTC.